What follows are 25 T cell receptor beta chains derived from one specimen sequenced in a study of blood T cell repertoires in COVID-19. Sequencing was performed with immunoSEQ multiplex PCR; in TCRdb, only in-frame clones are kept and a portion is missing. The sample lists around 56,000 clones, more than 60% seen once, with around 19% in the top ten. Sequenced: peripheral blood. These receptors all stem from a woman aged 45-65 years with active or convalescent COVID-19.

The chain recombines TRBV6-6 with TRBJ2-5, with D possibly TRBD1 on 5 matching bases. The CDR3 is 13 amino acids. The V end was cut by 5 bases, the J end by 8 bases, with 15 bases between. Germline lookup yields CDR1 MNHNY and CDR2 SVGAGI (reference sequence). The CDR3, as DNA: TGTGCCAGCAGTAAAGGACATACGTTAACCCAGTACTTC. Translated: CASSKGHTLTQYF.

The V gene is TRBV9, the J gene TRBJ2-3, with 13 bases matching TRBD2. The CDR3 length is 15 residues. The junction had 5 bases not matched to a gene; V was cut back by 5 bases and J by 5 bases. CDR1 is SGDLS and CDR2 is YYNGEE in the germline V gene. In nucleotides, the CDR3 is TGTGCCAGCAGTGGACTAGCGGGAGAAGGAGATACGCAGTATTTT. This sequence encodes CASSGLAGEGDTQYF. The entire variable domain, with the rest obtained from reference TRBV9 and TRBJ2-3, is as follows: DSGVTQTPKHLITATGQRVTLRCSPRSGDLSVYWYQQSLDQGLQFLIQYYNGEERAKGNILERFSAQQFPDLHSELNLSSLELGDSALYFCASSGLAGEGDTQYFGPGTRLTVL.

The chain employs TRBV5-1 and TRBJ1-2; 11 bases agree with TRBD1. The CDR3 totals 13 residues. The V and J ends lost 3 bases and 8 bases, in that order; junction bases with no gene match: 3. Germline lookup yields CDR1 SGHRS and CDR2 YFSETQ. The CDR3 sequence: CASSSDRGLGYTF. Written as DNA, the CDR3 is TGCGCCAGCAGCTCGGACAGGGGGCTCGGCTACACCTTC. Complete variable domain (other parts from reference TRBV5-1 and TRBJ1-2): KAGVTQTPRYLIKTRGQQVTLSCSPISGHRSVSWYQQTPGQGLQFLFEYFSETQRNKGNFPGRFSGRQFSNSRSEMNVSTLELGDSALYLCASSSDRGLGYTFGSGTRLTVV.

Written as DNA, the CDR3 is TGTGCCAGCAGCAACGCTAGGGGAGAGACCCAGTACTTC. Amino acids: CASSNARGETQYF. This sequence joins TRBV11-3 and TRBJ2-5; D might be TRBD1 (5 bases). Trimming pared 5 bases from V and 4 bases from J, leaving 11 bases between. The CDR3 consists of 13 residues. The germline V gene has CDR1 SGHNT and CDR2 YENEEA.

This chain connects TRBV6-1 to TRBJ1-2; a weak D match, TRBD1 (6 bases). The V end was cut by 3 bases, the J end by 7 bases, with 12 bases between. Germline V CDR1 and CDR2: MNHNS, SASEGT. The CDR3 is 13 amino acids. This chain's CDR3 is CASSDLQGGGYTF. The CDR3, as DNA: TGTGCCAGCAGTGATTTACAGGGCGGTGGCTACACCTTC.

The chain carries TRBV30 and TRBJ2-3, with TRBD2 as a possible D gene (6 bases). The V gene lost 2 bases and the J gene lost 3 bases, with 9 bases spanning the gap. Germline loops: CDR1 GTSNPN, CDR2 SVGIG (reference sequence). The CDR3 covers 13 residues. CDR3: CAWSFSGTDTQYF. The CDR3 bases are TGTGCCTGGAGTTTCAGCGGGACAGATACGCAGTATTTT.

The chain combines TRBV2 with TRBJ2-5; 10 bases are shared with TRBD1. The germline CDR1 and CDR2 sequences are SNHLY and FYNNEI. With V trimmed by 5 bases and J by 2 bases, 5 bases remained unmatched. The CDR3 is 15 amino acids. Here the CDR3 DNA reads TGTGCCAGCAGTCGACAGGGGGCTCGTCAAGAGACCCAGTACTTC. Its translation: CASSRQGARQETQYF. Full variable domain (outside the CDR3, taken from reference TRBV2 and TRBJ2-5): EPEVTQTPSHQVTQMGQEVILRCVPISNHLYFYWYRQILGQKVEFLVSFYNNEISEKSEIFDDQFSVERPDGSNFTLKIRSTKLEDSAMYFCASSRQGARQETQYFGPGTRLLVL.

V is TRBV19 and J is TRBJ2-7; TRBD1 agrees at 9 bases. With 3 bases clipped from V and 5 bases from J, the junction kept 11 bases outside the gene matches. Germline-derived CDR1 and CDR2 are LNHDA and SQIVND (reference sequence). The CDR3 runs to 16 residues. CDR3 amino acids: CASSIRRGTGRDEQYF. The CDR3 DNA sequence: TGTGCCAGTAGTATCAGGCGAGGGACAGGGAGGGACGAGCAGTACTTC.

This clone was detected a few times. The chain joins TRBV15 to TRBJ1-2; D is possibly TRBD1 (6 bases). CDR3 length: 13 residues. V shed 5 bases and J shed 8 bases, with 15 bases lying between them. The germline V gene encodes CDR1 LNHNV and CDR2 YYDKDF (reference sequence). In DNA, the CDR3 is TGTGCCACCAGCGGACACAGGGAAAAAGGCTACACCTTC. Its translation is CATSGHREKGYTF.

This clone was seen more than once but under ten times. J is TRBJ1-6 and V is TRBV5-1; perhaps TRBD1 as D (6 bases). The germline V gene has CDR1 SGHRS and CDR2 YFSETQ. The CDR3 is 15 amino acids. The germline V and J ends were trimmed by 0 bases and 11 bases, with 15 bases remaining between them. The CDR3 DNA sequence: TGCGCCAGCAGCTTGGGGGGACACCAAGGAGCACCCCTCCACTTT. Amino acids: CASSLGGHQGAPLHF.

The chain employs TRBV9 and TRBJ1-1; the D gene is possibly TRBD1 (6 bases). Trimming cost V 0 bases and J 3 bases, with 12 bases left between them. Germline V gene data show CDR1 as SGDLS and CDR2 as YYNGEE. This CDR3 comprises 15 residues. The CDR3 spells CASSVAPQGYTEAFF. DNA for the CDR3: TGTGCCAGCAGCGTAGCCCCACAGGGATACACTGAAGCTTTCTTT.

The genes are TRBV25-1 and TRBJ2-7, with TRBD1 identical over 7 bases. V was clipped by 6 bases and J by 4 bases; unmatched bases: 9. The CDR3 covers 14 residues. Germline V gene lookup returns CDR1 MGHDK and CDR2 SYGVNS. CDR3 sequence (DNA): TGTGCCAGCAGCGCCACAGGGGCGCTTTACGAGCAGTACTTC. Amino acid sequence: CASSATGALYEQYF.

This clone was seen many times. The V gene is TRBV3-1 (or the pseudogene TRBV3-2), the J gene TRBJ1-6; D may be TRBD1 (6 bases). Trimming removed 4 bases from V and 0 bases from J, with 22 bases in between. The CDR3 runs 20 residues. CDR1 is LGHDT and CDR2 is YNNKEL in the germline V gene (reference sequence). The CDR3 here is CASSPAGQKGWSSYNSPLHF. The DNA of the CDR3 is TGTGCCAGCAGCCCAGCTGGACAGAAGGGTTGGAGCTCCTATAATTCACCCCTCCACTTT.

Comments on this clone: The identical CDR3 is also encoded by other nucleotide sequences in the sample. The chain is built from TRBV5-1 and TRBJ1-1, with TRBD1 identical over 8 bases. CDR3 size: 14 residues. Germline assignment: CDR1 SGHRS and CDR2 YFSETQ. J was trimmed by 4 bases and V by 0 bases; bases with no gene match: 2. The CDR3 region is CASSLGQGSTEAFF. The CDR3 nucleotides are TGCGCCAGCAGCTTGGGACAGGGGAGCACTGAAGCTTTCTTT. The entire variable domain, with the rest obtained from reference TRBV5-1 and TRBJ1-1, is as follows: KAGVTQTPRYLIKTRGQQVTLSCSPISGHRSVSWYQQTPGQGLQFLFEYFSETQRNKGNFPGRFSGRQFSNSRSEMNVSTLELGDSALYLCASSLGQGSTEAFFGQGTRLTVV.

The V call is TRBV5-1, the J call TRBJ2-7, with 8 bases identical to TRBD1. Losses at the gene ends were 5 bases for V and 0 bases for J; bases not matched to a gene: 4. Per the germline V gene, CDR1 is SGHRS and CDR2 is YFSETQ. The CDR3 has 14 residues. CDR3 in amino acids: CASRAGTGSYEQYF. Written as DNA, the CDR3 is TGCGCCAGCAGGGCCGGGACAGGCTCCTACGAGCAGTACTTC.

The chain combines TRBV6-1 with TRBJ2-7; TRBD1 aligns across 9 bases. The CDR3 runs 15 residues. CDR1 is MNHNS, CDR2 SASEGT, per germline. The ends lost 2 bases at V and 1 base at J; junction bases unmatched: 3. DNA for the CDR3: TGTGCCAGCAGTGAAACGGGACAGGGATCCTACGAGCAGTACTTC. This translates into CASSETGQGSYEQYF.

The V and J genes are TRBV27 and TRBJ2-7, with 9 bases aligning to TRBD1. Germline V lookup: CDR1 MNHEY, CDR2 SMNVEV (reference sequence). J lost 4 bases, V lost 5 bases, and 12 bases had no gene match. This CDR3 is 16 amino acids long. CDR3 amino acids: CASSLTSPGQGYEQYF. CDR3 coding DNA: TGTGCCAGCAGTCTTACATCACCTGGACAGGGGTACGAGCAGTACTTC.

This clone was seen a handful of times. The same CDR3 arises from other DNA sequences in this sample as well. This chain uses TRBV7-9 with TRBJ2-3; TRBD1 might be the D (6 bases). The V gene's germline CDR1 is SEHNR and CDR2 FQNEAQ (reference sequence). This CDR3 comprises 15 residues. V was clipped by 5 bases and J by 2 bases, with 14 bases between them. CDR3 nucleotide sequence: TGTGCCAGCAGCCCCCAGGGGACCTCCACAGATACGCAGTATTTT. Its translation is CASSPQGTSTDTQYF.

V gene TRBV15 combines with J gene TRBJ2-3; D possibly corresponds to TRBD1 (6 bases). CDR3 size: 16 residues. Germline V lookup: CDR1 LNHNV, CDR2 YYDKDF (reference sequence). Trimming removed 1 base at V and 5 bases at J, with 16 bases between. The DNA of the CDR3 is TGTGCCACCAGCAGAGCGGAACGGAGAGGGGGAGATACGCAGTATTTT. Translated, it gives CATSRAERRGGDTQYF.

V is TRBV29-1 and J is TRBJ2-3; tentative D call: TRBD1 (5 bases). The CDR3 contains 11 residues. Per germline, CDR1 SQVTM and CDR2 ANQGSEA. Trimming stripped 4 bases from V and 6 bases from J, with 8 bases between. CDR3 sequence: CSVASGDTQYF. The DNA of the CDR3 is TGCAGCGTTGCTTCAGGGGATACGCAGTATTTT.

The chain is built from TRBV28 and TRBJ1-1; D is uncertain. This CDR3 is built from 15 residues. V lost 5 bases and J lost 1, with 14 bases in between. Looked up from germline, CDR1 is MDHEN and CDR2 is SYDVKM. The CDR3 loop is CASSPGHSPNTEAFF. CDR3 DNA: TGTGCCAGCAGTCCCGGCCACAGCCCGAACACTGAAGCTTTCTTT.

The DNA of the CDR3 is TGTGCCAGCAGCTTGGGCCTAGCGCAGAACACCGGGGAGCTGTTTTTT. Protein: CASSLGLAQNTGELFF. The chain carries TRBV5-4 and TRBJ2-2; maybe TRBD2 (6 bases). This CDR3 spans 16 amino acids. V was pared by 0 bases and J by 1 base, with 10 bases between. CDR1 and CDR2 (germline): SGHNT, YYREEE (reference sequence).

This clone occurred once. The DNA for the CDR3 is TGTGCCACCAGTGATTCGGGACTAGCGGATACGCAGTTCTTC. It is translated as CATSDSGLADTQFF. The chain employs TRBV24-1 and TRBJ2-1; 11 bases are shared with TRBD2. The CDR3 totals 14 residues. Per the germline V gene, CDR1 is KGHDR and CDR2 is SFDVKD. V shed 2 bases and J 12 bases; nucleotides not matched to a gene: 5.

This clone was counted a single time. Other nucleotide sequences from this sample produce the same CDR3. The V call is TRBV6-1, the J call TRBJ1-1, with a tentative D call TRBD1 (5 bases). The CDR3 is 14 residues long. Germline CDR1 reads MNHNS; CDR2 reads SASEGT. V lost 3 bases and J 0 bases, leaving 8 bases between the germline ends. CDR3 in DNA: TGTGCCAGCAGTGAGGGGGGATTGAACACTGAAGCTTTCTTT. Residues: CASSEGGLNTEAFF.

This clone was detected only a few times. This chain joins TRBV3-1 (or the pseudogene TRBV3-2) and TRBJ2-7; D may be TRBD1 (5 bases). Trimming shortened V by 3 bases and J by 3 bases, and 9 bases separated the two germline ends. Per germline, CDR1 LGHDT and CDR2 YNNKEL (reference sequence). This CDR3 is 13 amino acids long. The CDR3 nucleotides are TGTGCCAGCAGCCATTGGGGCAGCTACGAGCAGTACTTC. It encodes CASSHWGSYEQYF.